This TCR beta chain was observed in a study of T cell repertoires in cytomegalovirus infection. Study context: In public TCR beta signatures, there were indications of both CMV infection and matching HLA type.

Each CDR3 protein is one row after TCRdb ran MiXCR on the reads. The sample lists about 340,000 distinct CDR3 sequences, under 35% occurring once. The CDR3 spans 13 residues. CDR1 and CDR2 (germline): MDHEN, SYDVKM. For this clonotype: Its antigen is still unknown. Sequence at one end of the junction differs from germline and may be a read error.

The chain links TRBV28 to TRBJ1-5; tentatively, D is TRBD1 (6 bases). This sample comprised cultured PBMCs, obtained from culture after CMV antigen stimulation. The sequence was obtained from a human donor in good health (CMV status not recorded). Some clones in this sample may be carry-over from other donors' samples. DNA for the CDR3: TGTGCCAGCAGTACCCCTCAGGGGCAGGGGAAGGCTTTT. Protein sequence: CASSTPQGQGKAF.